This T cell receptor (beta chain) was observed in a study of radiation and T cells in renal cell carcinoma. Generated by immunoSEQ multiplex PCR, the TCRdb table keeps only in-frame clones and is missing some. The sample lists 13,000 to 15,000 clones; roughly 60% were seen once. The sample's treatment: treatment-naive control, cytoreductive nephrectomy. The CDR3 is made up of 14 amino acids. V lost 0 bases to trimming and J lost 0 bases, with 5 bases between them. Per germline, CDR1 MNHEY and CDR2 SVGAGI. This chain connects TRBV6-5 to TRBJ2-5, with D hard to call. This material consisted of tumor tissue, taken from a patient whose treatment was nephrectomy without radiotherapy. This receptor was taken from a man aged 55 to 70 with renal cell carcinoma. DNA of the CDR3: TGTGCCAGCAGTTACTCCGGCTACCAAGAGACCCAGTACTTC. Its protein product is CASSYSGYQETQYF.